Below, one TCR beta chain is given with its context. One Seattle source followed patients from active infection through their disease course. Per germline, CDR1 WNHNN and CDR2 SYGVQD (reference sequence). V gave up 7 bases and J gave up 0 bases, with 14 bases separating them. The CDR3 runs to 15 residues. This record comes from a study of blood T cell repertoires in COVID-19. Study as a whole: T cells, B-cell-depleted T cells, or PBMCs supplied cDNA or gDNA.

Method: immunoSEQ multiplex PCR; TCRdb's copy keeps in-frame clones and lacks some. The table has under 250,000 clones, approximately 85% seen once. The sequenced sample consisted of peripheral blood. The chain combines TRBV10-1 with TRBJ2-3; D is possibly TRBD2 (6 bases). The TCR sequence derives from a woman in her 70s with COVID-19, enrolled during active disease. CDR3 region: CASNLSGPSTDTQYF. In nucleotides, the CDR3 is TGCGCCAGCAACCTAAGCGGGCCAAGCACAGATACGCAGTATTTT.